This paragraph reports one T cell receptor beta chain. Its antigen is unidentified. Each sample provided at least 5 micrograms of extracted total RNA. The sample is drawn from a study of blood T cells in healthy people across ages. Study-level points and caveats: Fewer expanded clones and more diversity marked long-lived versus aged donors. With unsorted PBMCs, a conclusive comparison of naive versus antigen-experienced cells was not possible. Donor CMV status was unknown, possibly confounding expanded clonotype changes.

PCR was performed a second time for roughly 6 to 12 cycles using a sample-barcoded 5' primer and a J-beta primer mix. TCRdb ran MiXCR on the 5' RACE reads and lists one entry per CDR3 protein. The sample comprises 1.5 million to 2 million distinct CDR3 sequences, around half of which are singletons, and less than 2.5% rests with the top ten. The sequenced material came from blood. The sequence was obtained from a woman between 35 and 50 years old in good health.

This CDR3 is CASSQDGISYEQYF. In DNA form, the CDR3 reads TGTGCCAGCAGCCAGGACGGAATCTCCTACGAGCAGTACTTC. V is TRBV11-1 and J is TRBJ2-7; D not certain. The CDR3 covers 14 residues. The V gene lost 5 bases and the J gene lost 0 bases, with 11 bases spanning the gap. CDR1 SGHAT and CDR2 FQDESV come from the germline V gene (reference sequence). Looking up the rest from reference TRBV11-1 and TRBJ2-7 gives the full variable domain: EAEVAQSPRYKITEKSQAVAFWCDPISGHATLYWYRQILGQGPELLVQFQDESVVDDSQLPKDRFSAERLKGVDSTLKIQPAELGDSAMYLCASSQDGISYEQYFGPGTRLTVT.